This T cell receptor (beta chain) was identified during a study of graft-versus-host responses after intestinal transplantation. Clones were sequenced by immunoSEQ multiplex PCR, and TCRdb holds only the in-frame ones, with some missing. The sample shows roughly 7,700 clones, 93% of them seen only once. The CDR3 has 15 amino acids. CDR1 and CDR2 from the germline V gene are LNHDA and SQIVND (reference sequence). V dropped 5 bases and J dropped 4; count of bases not matched to a gene: 8. The sequence was obtained from a human patient who received an intestinal transplant, so some T cells may come from the graft donor. The starting material was PBMCs, obtained 11 days after intestinal transplantation. This chain uses TRBV19 with TRBJ2-5; 9 bases are a match to TRBD1. The DNA for the CDR3 is TGTGCCAGTAGTGTTTACACAGGGGGCAGAGAGACCCAGTACTTC. It encodes CASSVYTGGRETQYF.